The present T cell receptor beta chain was sequenced within a study of T cells in Graves' hyperthyroidism and ophthalmopathy. Study-level findings and limits: Researchers found most expanded thyroid clonotypes above 0.001 in blood as well. Separating ophthalmopathy from stable hyperthyroidism was achieved by a 13 V-J model. Onset of ophthalmopathy came a median roughly 6.5 months after the model predicted it.

Researchers took RNA transcripts and amplified the TCR beta CDR3 regions from them. First-round RT-PCR with HTBI primers amplified the TCR CDR3 region. One entry per CDR3 protein, called by TCRdb with MiXCR from the multiplex PCR reads. This repertoire shows about 570,000 distinct CDR3 sequences, about 45% found once; its top ten account for around 19%. Patients having uncontrolled infection, another autoimmune disease, pregnancy or lactation were not included. Turning to this clonotype: Its antigen is undetermined.

The germline V gene encodes CDR1 SGHVS and CDR2 FNYEAQ. The CDR3 spans 16 residues. V was pared by 1 base and J by 2 bases, with 11 bases between. This TCR was recovered from an adult woman with Graves' disease, either hyperthyroidism or ophthalmopathy (not recorded which). The sequenced material came from peripheral blood or thyroid tissue (not recorded which). J is TRBJ2-2 and V is TRBV7-6, with D possibly matching TRBD2 (6 bases). The CDR3 here is CASSLEHSGNTGELFF. Here the CDR3 DNA reads TGTGCCAGCAGCTTAGAACATAGCGGAAACACCGGGGAGCTGTTTTTT. The full variable domain, its missing parts supplied by reference TRBV7-6 and TRBJ2-2, is GAGVSQSPRYKVTKRGQDVALRCDPISGHVSLYWYRQALGQGPEFLTYFNYEAQQDKSGLPNDRFSAERPEGSISTLTIQRTEQRDSAMYRCASSLEHSGNTGELFFGEGSRLTVL.